This T cell receptor (beta chain) emerged from a study of cytomegalovirus exposure and HLA in healthy donors. For the study at large: Drawn from HLA-typed donors, about 82 million unique TCRs were held in an early data release.

This clone was observed a handful of times. PCR was performed using 60 Vbeta and 13 Jbeta primers. Libraries were prepared by immunoSEQ multiplex PCR; TCRdb keeps only in-frame clonotypes and omits some of them. The table has about 160,000 clones, 80% to 90% seen once. The J segment lost 9 bases and the V segment lost 4 bases, leaving 5 bases of the junction unmatched. Germline V gene sequence: CDR1 MRHNA, CDR2 SNTAGT. This CDR3 has 13 amino acids. The sequenced material came from PBMCs. The chain joins TRBV6-4 to TRBJ2-1; 8 bases line up with TRBD2. The TCR originated in a woman between 50 and 59 years old in good health and CMV-seronegative. The CDR3 nucleotides are TGTGCCAGCAGTGTGACTAGCGAAGGTGAGCAGTTCTTC. This codes for CASSVTSEGEQFF.